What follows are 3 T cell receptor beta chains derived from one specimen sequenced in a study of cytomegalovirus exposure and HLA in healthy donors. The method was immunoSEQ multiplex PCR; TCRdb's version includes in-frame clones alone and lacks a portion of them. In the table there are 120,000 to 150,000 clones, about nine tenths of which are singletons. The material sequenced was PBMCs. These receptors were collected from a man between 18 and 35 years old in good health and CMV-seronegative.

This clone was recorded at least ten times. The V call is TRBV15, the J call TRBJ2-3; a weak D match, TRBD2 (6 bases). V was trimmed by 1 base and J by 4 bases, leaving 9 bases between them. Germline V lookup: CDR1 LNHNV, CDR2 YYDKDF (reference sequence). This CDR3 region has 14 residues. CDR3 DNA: TGTGCCACCAGCAGAGGACTAGGCCCAGATACGCAGTATTTT. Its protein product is CATSRGLGPDTQYF.

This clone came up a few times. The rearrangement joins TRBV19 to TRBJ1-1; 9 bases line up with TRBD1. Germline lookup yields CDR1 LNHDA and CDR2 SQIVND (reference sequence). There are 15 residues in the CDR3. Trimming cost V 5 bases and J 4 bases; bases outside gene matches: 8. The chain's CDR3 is CASSFDRGVGTEAFF. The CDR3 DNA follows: TGTGCCAGTAGTTTCGACAGGGGGGTGGGCACTGAAGCTTTCTTT.

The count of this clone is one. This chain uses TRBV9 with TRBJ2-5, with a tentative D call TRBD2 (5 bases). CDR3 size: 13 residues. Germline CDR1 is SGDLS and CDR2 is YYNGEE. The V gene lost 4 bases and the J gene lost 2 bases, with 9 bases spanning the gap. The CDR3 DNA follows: TGTGCCAGCAGCCGGACTGTGCAAGAGACCCAGTACTTC. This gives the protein CASSRTVQETQYF.